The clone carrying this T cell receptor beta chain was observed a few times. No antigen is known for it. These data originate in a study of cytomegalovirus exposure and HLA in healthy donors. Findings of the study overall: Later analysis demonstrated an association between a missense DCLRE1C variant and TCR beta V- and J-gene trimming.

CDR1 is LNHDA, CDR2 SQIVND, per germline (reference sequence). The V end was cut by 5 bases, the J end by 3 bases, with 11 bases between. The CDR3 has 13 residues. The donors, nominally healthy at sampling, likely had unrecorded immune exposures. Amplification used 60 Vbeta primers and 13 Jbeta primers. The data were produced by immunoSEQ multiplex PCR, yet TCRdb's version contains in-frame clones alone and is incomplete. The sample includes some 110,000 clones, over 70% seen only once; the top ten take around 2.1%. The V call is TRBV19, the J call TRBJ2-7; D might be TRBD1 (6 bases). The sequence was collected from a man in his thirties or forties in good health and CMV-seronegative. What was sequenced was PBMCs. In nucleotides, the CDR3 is TGTGCCAGTAGTCGGACAGCCGACTACGAGCAGTACTTC. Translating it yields CASSRTADYEQYF.